One and the same sample provided the 6 T cell receptor beta chains below, sequenced in a study of breast tumors, draining lymph nodes, adjacent tissues (dated by TCRdb to about 2016). The lymph node samples were taken from the axillary draining lymph nodes of breast cancer patients. Library construction relied on multiplex PCR. The run used an Illumina HiSeq 2000. Clones were called with MiXCR by TCRdb after fastp trimmed the public reads at Q25, and only in-frame beta chains were retained. Duplicate CDR3 protein sequences are folded into a single record with the most common DNA and genes. Recorded for this sample are hundreds of thousands of distinct CDR3 sequences; roughly 32% of them occurred a single time. The top ten clonotypes cover approximately 1.4% of the sample. The specimen sequenced was axillary lymph node tissue. These receptors originate from a female donor with breast cancer. Some clones in this sample may be carry-over from other donors' samples.

This clonotype was detected ten times or more. The chain carries TRBV9 and TRBJ1-2, with TRBD1 as a possible D gene (5 bases). The CDR3 spans 13 residues. The ends were cut back, 4 bases at V and 11 bases at J, with 18 bases in the middle. The germline V gene encodes CDR1 SGDLS and CDR2 YYNGEE. CDR3 protein: CASSLPPRGPYTF. CDR3 bases: TGTGCCAGCAGCCTACCCCCGAGGGGCCCTTACACCTTC.

This clonotype appeared many times. The chain recombines TRBV20-1 with TRBJ2-5; tentatively, D is TRBD2 (5 bases). Germline CDR1 is DFQATT and CDR2 is SNEGSKA (reference sequence). Trimming removed 4 bases at V and 0 bases at J, with 15 bases between. This CDR3 has 15 residues. CDR3 nucleotide sequence: TGCAGTGCTACTTGCGGGTCCCTGTACCAAGAGACCCAGTACTTC. Its translation: CSATCGSLYQETQYF.

J is TRBJ1-4 and V is TRBV12-3 or TRBV12-4; D gene unclear. Trimming removed 5 bases from V and 8 bases from J, with 12 bases in between. There are 13 residues in the CDR3. The CDR3 DNA reads TGTGCCAGCAGTCCATCCTCCGGGGAAAAACTGTTTTTT. Translation: CASSPSSGEKLFF.

This clonotype was seen ten or more times. This chain uses TRBV7-8 with TRBJ1-6; a possible D gene is TRBD1 (6 bases). The CDR3 spans 14 residues. CDR1 is SGHVS, CDR2 FQNEAQ, per germline. With 1 base removed from V and 9 bases from J, the gap between germline ends came to 10 bases. CDR3 bases: TGTGCCAGCAGCTTAGACAGGGCGGGTTCACCCCTCCACTTT. Its protein is CASSLDRAGSPLHF.

In its sample, this clonotype was seen a few times. The rearrangement joins TRBV7-9 to TRBJ1-1; D is possibly TRBD1 (5 bases). Trimming pared 6 bases from V and 10 bases from J, leaving 18 bases between. CDR1 is SEHNR, CDR2 FQNEAQ, per germline (reference sequence). This CDR3 has 13 residues. CDR3 nucleotide sequence: TGTGCCAGCAGTCCGGCCGGGGCCCTAGCAGCTTTCTTT. As protein: CASSPAGALAAFF.

This clonotype was picked up many times. This chain links TRBV12-3 or TRBV12-4 with TRBJ2-2; 13 nucleotides match TRBD2. The V and J ends lost 5 bases and 3 bases, in that order; junction bases with no gene match: 6. The CDR3 is 17 amino acids. The CDR3 nucleotides are TGTGCCAGCAGTAAGGGACTAGCGGGATGGGACACCGGGGAGCTGTTTTTT. This sequence encodes CASSKGLAGWDTGELFF.